The T cell receptor (beta chain) described here comes from a study of blood T cell repertoires in COVID-19. Background on the study: Donors in the United States, Italy and Spain gave samples during acute or convalescent COVID-19. The analysed material was cDNA or gDNA that came from T cells, B-cell-depleted T cells, or PBMCs.

Measured with immunoSEQ multiplex PCR; TCRdb has only the in-frame clones, and not every one. Counted here are tens of thousands of clones, roughly 76% occurring once; the ten biggest clones make up around 28%. The germline V gene has CDR1 MNHEY and CDR2 SMNVEV (reference sequence). This CDR3 contains 14 residues. With 5 bases clipped from V and 4 bases from J, the junction kept 5 bases outside the gene matches. The sample consisted of peripheral blood. The receptor was isolated from a woman older than 75 with active or convalescent COVID-19. The V call is TRBV27, the J call TRBJ1-2, with TRBD1 matching 9 bases. The CDR3 region is CASSNRGRSYGYTF. The CDR3, as DNA: TGTGCCAGCAGTAACAGGGGGCGCAGCTATGGCTACACCTTC.